This T cell receptor beta chain was documented in a study of blood T cell repertoires in COVID-19 (dated by TCRdb to the early 2020s). A note on the overall study: Samples from collaborators originated in the United States, Italy and Spain and spanned both the acute and convalescent phases of COVID-19. Sample metadata almost always included a de-identified subject ID, COVID-19 status, age in years and sex. The material from the prospective study consisted of cDNA or gDNA derived from T cells, B-cell-depleted T cells, or PBMCs. Where HLA class I and class II types were available, the types were taken from metadata supplied by the sample provider, not from assay-based typing. The samples were drawn from the first 160 participants of the ongoing ImmuneRACE study and from 1,254 subjects provided by 6 global collaborators. The dataset comprised deeply sampled blood TCRbeta repertoires from subjects exposed to, actively infected with, or recovered from COVID-19. The repertoires were released in a freely available public database meant as a resource for research on the immune response to SARS-CoV-2.

The collaborating institutions used their own protocols to collect whole blood in K2EDTA tubes. For TCRbeta analysis, collaborators shipped samples in one of three forms: frozen whole blood, isolated PBMCs, or DNA extracted from either of those sample types. The immunoSEQ Assay, a bias-controlled multiplex PCR, was used to amplify TCRbeta CDR3 regions from genomic DNA. As for how the authors treated the data: Nucleated cell counts per sample were estimated from amplification of reference gene primers within the assay. Sequence reads were collapsed and filtered to measure the absolute abundance of every unique TCRbeta CDR3 rearrangement. For each sample, productive Simpson clonality was calculated by taking the square root of Simpson's diversity index across productive rearrangements. Here the immuneACCESS table is served through TCRdb, limited to in-frame sequences with V and J called. Missing clones are a known gap in these copies; in checked studies unresolved V genes cover under half, and the rest lacks a known reason. V, J and clone size are those of that table, while D and trimming were read from the DNA. The sample table lists about 160,000 clones, 80% to 95% of them with a count of one. The top ten clonotypes cover roughly 4.8% of the sample.

The investigation overall reported the following: The quantity of clinical and demographic metadata differed by source and by participant and was supplied without curation.

Comment on this clone: No antigen is known for it. The input lacks base qualities; no much larger clone sits a single base away.

Trimming takes 2 bases from V and 4 bases from J, and the germline ends sit 14 bases apart. From a lookup of the germline V gene, CDR1 and CDR2 are SGHAT and FQNNGV. Including cysteine and phenylalanine, the CDR3 has 15 amino acids. The entry retains the CDR3 DNA only, 45 bases that are in frame from base 1. The receptor's source is a woman between 50 and 59 years old with acute or convalescent COVID-19. The source material was peripheral blood. The rearrangement combines TRBV11-2 with TRBJ2-5; TRBD2 is perhaps the D gene, given 6 matching bases. The nucleotides read TGTGCCAGCAGCTTACGGCGTACCGGGGGAGAGACCCAGTACTTC. It translates to CASSLRRTGGETQYF.